This T cell receptor beta chain emerged from a study of cytomegalovirus exposure and HLA in healthy donors. Study context: Unique TCRs numbering some 80 million, obtained from HLA-typed donors, made up an early data release. The study, taken as a whole, reports: Clonal expansion was found to be greater in HLA-associated TCR beta chains than in equally common others in a later analysis. Among TCR sequences, most were rare, though some public TCRs appeared in many donors.

In regard to this clone: What it binds is unknown.

The CDR3 has 15 residues. Trimming left V 6 bases short and J 4 bases short, with 18 bases between. Germline-derived CDR1 and CDR2 are MNHEY and SMNVEV (reference sequence). PCR was performed using 60 Vbeta and 13 Jbeta primers. Original analysis: An analysis that came later counted around 80 million unique TCR beta chains, about 10 million shared. Sequenced by immunoSEQ multiplex PCR; TCRdb stores in-frame clones only, minus some. V and J calls and clone size come straight from that table; D and trimming were deduced from the DNA. The data contain 200,000 or so clones, roughly 84% of them seen just once; the ten biggest clones take up 0.2% to 0.3%.

V usage is TRBV27 and J usage is TRBJ1-2, with unresolved D. The TCR comes from a boy younger than 18 in good health and CMV-seronegative. Sequencing input: PBMCs. CDR3 DNA: TGTGCCAGCAGGATCCCCGACCGGGAGACCTATGGCTACACCTTC. It encodes CASRIPDRETYGYTF.